This TCR beta chain was observed in a study of vaccination and CD4 T cells after COVID-19. Per the germline V gene, CDR1 is DFQATT and CDR2 is SNEGSKA (reference sequence). The CDR3 runs to 15 residues. Trimming at V came to 3 bases and at J to 4 bases, leaving 8 bases not matched to a gene. Treatment meaning: 10-day PBMC culture with coronavirus spike peptide pools or control peptides (ViraFEST assay). Following expansion of antigen-specific T cells with peptide pools, ViraFEST then sequenced TCRs. The Oncomine TCR Beta short-read assay generated sequence data from the DNA of cultured CD4+ T cells. TCRdb re-called the PCR reads with MiXCR, one entry per CDR3 protein. The sample has 20,000 to 30,000 distinct CDR3 sequences, about 39% seen once. Turning to this clonotype: The antigen remains unidentified.

The sequenced material came from CD4+ T cells from blood, cultured in vitro. This sequence joins TRBV20-1 and TRBJ2-1; TRBD2 agrees at 8 bases. This clonotype originated in a human donor who had recovered from COVID-19. This CDR3 is CSASDGTRRYNEQFF. CDR3 in DNA: TGCAGTGCTAGCGACGGGACTAGGCGGTACAATGAGCAGTTCTTC.